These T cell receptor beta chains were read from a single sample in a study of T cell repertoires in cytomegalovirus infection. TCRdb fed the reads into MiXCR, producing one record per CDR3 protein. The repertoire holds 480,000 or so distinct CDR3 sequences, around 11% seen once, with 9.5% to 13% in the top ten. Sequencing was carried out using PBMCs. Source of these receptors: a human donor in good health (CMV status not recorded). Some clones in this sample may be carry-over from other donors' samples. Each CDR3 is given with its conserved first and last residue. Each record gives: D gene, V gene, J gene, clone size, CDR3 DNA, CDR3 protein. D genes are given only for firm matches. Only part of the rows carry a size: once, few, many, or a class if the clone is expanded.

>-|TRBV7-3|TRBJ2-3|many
TGTGCCAGCAGCTTAATGGGCCTAGCGACCACAGATACGCAGTATTTT
CASSLMGLATTDTQYF
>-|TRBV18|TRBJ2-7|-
TGTGCCAGCTCACGGAGGGGCGGGGAGCAGTACTTC
CASSRRGGEQYF
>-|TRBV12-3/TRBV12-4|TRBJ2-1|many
TGTGCCAGCAGTCTACTCACCCCCGACCACAATGAGCAGTTCTTC
CASSLLTPDHNEQFF
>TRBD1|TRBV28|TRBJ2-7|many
TGTGCCAGCACCCCTGGGGGACAGGGCCACGAGCAGTACTTC
CASTPGGQGHEQYF
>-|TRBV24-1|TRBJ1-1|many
TGTGCCACCAGTGTTGGAGTTAACACTGAAGCTTTCTTT
CATSVGVNTEAFF
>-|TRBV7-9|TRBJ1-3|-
TGTGCCAGCAGCCCGACAACGAACACCATATATTTT
CASSPTTNTIYF
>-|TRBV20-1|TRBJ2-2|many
TGCAGTGCGAGGGCTCCCTGGGACACCGGGGAGCTGTTTTTT
CSARAPWDTGELFF
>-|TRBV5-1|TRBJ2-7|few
TGCGCCAGCAGTTGGGAGGACGCCTACGAGCAGTACTTC
CASSWEDAYEQYF
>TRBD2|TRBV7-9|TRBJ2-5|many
TGTGCCAGCAGCCCCCAGTTCGGACTAGCGACCCAAGAGACCCAGTACTTC
CASSPQFGLATQETQYF
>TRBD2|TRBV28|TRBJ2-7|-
TGTGCCAGCAGTTCGACTAGCGGGAGTTACTACGAGCAGTACTTC
CASSSTSGSYYEQYF
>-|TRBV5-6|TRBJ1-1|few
TGTGCCAGCAGCTTGGGTCAATTGCTGGGAGGAGAAGAAGCTTTCTTT
CASSLGQLLGGEEAFF
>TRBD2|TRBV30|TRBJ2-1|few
TGTGCCTGGAGTGTACAGGGGACTAGCGTTGAAGGCAATGAGCAGTTCTTC
CAWSVQGTSVEGNEQFF
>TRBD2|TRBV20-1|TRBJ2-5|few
TGCAGTGCTAGGATCGAGCGGGGGGACCAAGAGACCCAGTACTTC
CSARIERGDQETQYF
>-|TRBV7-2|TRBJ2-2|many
TGTGCCAGCAGCTTAGAATCAGGGGTACACGGGGAGCTGTTTTTT
CASSLESGVHGELFF
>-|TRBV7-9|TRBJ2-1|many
TGTGCCAGCAGCTTAGAGACTGGGGGGTATGAGCAGTTCTTC
CASSLETGGYEQFF
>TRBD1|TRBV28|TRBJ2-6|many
TGTGCCAGCAATAACTACCCCAGACAGGGCATTTCTGGGGCCAACGTCCTGACTTTC
CASNNYPRQGISGANVLTF
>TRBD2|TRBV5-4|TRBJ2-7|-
TGTGCCAGCAGCTCGGAGCGGGAACCTTACGAGCAGTACTTC
CASSSEREPYEQYF
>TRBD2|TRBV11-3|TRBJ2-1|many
TGTGCCAGCAGCTTACCGGGACTATACAATGAGCAGTTCTTC
CASSLPGLYNEQFF
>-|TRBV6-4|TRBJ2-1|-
TGTGCCAGCAGTGTTGAGGGGCTGGGATCCTACAATGAGCAGTTCTTC
CASSVEGLGSYNEQFF
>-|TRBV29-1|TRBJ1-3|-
TGCAGCGTTGAAACCGGGGGCTCTGGAAACACCATATATTTT
CSVETGGSGNTIYF
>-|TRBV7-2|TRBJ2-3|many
TGTGCCAGCAGCTTAGCGGTGGGGAGTACGCAGTATTTT
CASSLAVGSTQYF
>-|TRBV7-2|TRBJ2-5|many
TGTGCCAGCAGCTTAGCGGGGCCCCAGTACTTC
CASSLAGPQYF
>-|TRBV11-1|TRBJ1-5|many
TGTGCCAGCAGCTTAGAGGTCCCGCCGCCCGAACGAAATCAGCCCCAGCATTTT
CASSLEVPPPERNQPQHF
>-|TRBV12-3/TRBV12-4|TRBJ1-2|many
TGTGCCAGCAGTCTTTCCCAAAGGCGAGGCTACACCTTC
CASSLSQRRGYTF
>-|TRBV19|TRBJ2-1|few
TGTGCCACCGCCGGTTGGTCAGGGAACAATGAGCAGTTCTTC
CATAGWSGNNEQFF
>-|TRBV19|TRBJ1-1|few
TGTGCCAGTAGTATGGCGAGGTTGGGGGCTTTCTTT
CASSMARLGAFF
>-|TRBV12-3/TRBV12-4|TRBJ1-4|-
TGTGCCAGCAGGGGGCCCCTGGAAAAACTGTTTTTT
CASRGPLEKLFF
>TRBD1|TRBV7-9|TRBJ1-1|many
TGTGCCAGCAACCGGGACAGGGGCACTGAAGCTTTCTTT
CASNRDRGTEAFF
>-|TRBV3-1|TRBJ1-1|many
TGTGCCAGCAGCCAAGTCCCGGAATACACTGAAGCTTTCTTT
CASSQVPEYTEAFF
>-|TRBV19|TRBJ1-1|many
TGTGCCAGTAGTGCTGAGCATCGTTGGGTCACTGAAGCTTTCTTT
CASSAEHRWVTEAFF
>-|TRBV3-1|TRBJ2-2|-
TGTGCCAGCAGCCAGAGGGGGTTCTCCACCGGGGAGCTGTTTTTT
CASSQRGFSTGELFF
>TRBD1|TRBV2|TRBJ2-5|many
TGTGCCAGCACTTTAAGGACAGGGGAAGAGACCCAGTACTTC
CASTLRTGEETQYF
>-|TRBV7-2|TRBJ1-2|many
TGTGCCAGCAGCTTCGTCGGCGGCGATGGCTACACCTTC
CASSFVGGDGYTF
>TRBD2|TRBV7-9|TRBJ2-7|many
TGTGCCAGCAGCTCGGGACTAGCGGGGTTAAGCTCCTACGAGCAGTACTTC
CASSSGLAGLSSYEQYF
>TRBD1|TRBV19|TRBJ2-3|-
TGTGCCAGTCGTCCGGACAGGGATAGGACAGATACGCAGTATTTT
CASRPDRDRTDTQYF
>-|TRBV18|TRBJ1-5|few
TGTGCCAGCTCACAGGGTTACAATCAGCCCCAGCATTTT
CASSQGYNQPQHF
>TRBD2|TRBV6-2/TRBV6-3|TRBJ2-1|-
TGTGCCAGCAGTTACCTTTTAAGGTGGGAGCGGGAGGTCTCCTACAATGAGCAGTTCTTC
CASSYLLRWEREVSYNEQFF
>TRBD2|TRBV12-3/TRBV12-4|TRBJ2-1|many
TGTGCCAGCAGTTTAATTGCGGGGGACCTCCTTACCGACAATGAGCAGTTCTTC
CASSLIAGDLLTDNEQFF
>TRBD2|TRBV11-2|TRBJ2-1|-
TGTGCCAGCAGCCCGCGCAAGACTAGCGGGCTAATAATAGAGCAGTTCTTC
CASSPRKTSGLIIEQFF
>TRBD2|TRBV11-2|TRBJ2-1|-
TGTGCCAGCAGCTTATTGGGCGGGGGAGGGTACAATGAGCAGTTCTTC
CASSLLGGGGYNEQFF
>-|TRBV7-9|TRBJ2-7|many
TGTGCCAGCAGCCCTAAATGGGACTACGAGCAGTACTTC
CASSPKWDYEQYF